Listed here is a single TCR beta chain. Its cognate antigen has yet to be identified. No much larger clone exists at a distance of one base, and base qualities are not known. In the paper's terms, the time point label means: baseline before first vaccination. Vaccinee samples came from UK trials COV001 and COV002, including a single-blind randomized controlled phase 2/3 trial of AZD1222 (ChAdOx1 nCoV-19) in healthy adults. For TCRbeta chain sequencing, PBMC samples from trial participants were taken at day 0 and at day 28 after the second dose. The CDR3 regions of human TCRbeta chains were analyzed by immunosequencing. The study's processing was this. TCRs in the repertoires were compared against a reference library of SARS-CoV-2-specific TCRs that had been generated with the MIRA antigen-specificity platform. Breadth was defined as the fraction of unique TCRs that were SARS-CoV-2-associated. Depth was defined as the fraction of total T cells that were SARS-CoV-2-associated. Using the MIRA data, every spike-specific TCR was mapped to the spike region that the TCR reacted to and assigned to either a CD4 or a CD8 class. Log10-transformed breadth and depth values were compared by one-way ANOVA with Sidak's multiple comparisons tests. The immuneACCESS repertoire file appears here via TCRdb, limited to in-frame rearrangements. These files lack a portion of the clones; in checked studies, under half of the deficit traces to unresolved V genes, and the cause of the others is not known. The V and J calls and clone size are taken from that table; D and trimming were inferred from the DNA. This sample gives around 150,000 clones in total; 85% to 95% of them show up just once. Roughly 1.2% of the sample rests with the top ten.

The junction carries 10 bases between V and J, which are trimmed by 5 bases and 0 bases respectively. CDR1 is given as SNHLY and CDR2 as FYNNEI, both from the germline V gene. The CDR3 measures 14 amino acids from cysteine to phenylalanine. Just the 42-base CDR3 DNA is kept, in frame starting at base 1. This specimen comes from a study of T cell responses to AZD1222 COVID-19 vaccine (dated by TCRdb to the early 2020s). At the level of the whole study: AZD1222 recipients whose second dose came at about 4 weeks and those whose second dose came at about 12 weeks were combined into one group, since spike-specific TCR depth and breadth did not differ between the two schedules. TCR sequencing covered some 250 trial participants: nearly 210 given two doses of AZD1222 and 26 given two doses of MenACWY control vaccine. Trial participants were enrolled into age subgroups of 18-55, 56-69 and 70-plus years, which contained 148, 28 and 57 TCR-sequenced participants, respectively.

What the authors observed across the whole study: Participants were mostly white British, with more females than males. The authors suggested clonal diversity may have been underestimated. Conclusions about previously exposed vaccinees are limited because only six or seven AZD1222 recipients were SARS-CoV-2 seropositive at baseline. No day 14 peak-response samples were available, so repertoires were characterized only after the peak T cell response. Reportedly, almost half of the unique spike-specific TCRs recognized epitopes lying outside the regions that are mutated in the B.1.351 and B.1.1.7 variants. The vaccine-associated CD4 TCRs covered the entire spike protein, and the dominant responses fell in regions 160-218 and 743-854. In the small 56-69-year group, the increase in depth fell short of significance, most likely because of low power. A significant rise in spike-specific TCR breadth and depth was observed after two AZD1222 doses relative to day 0 and relative to MenACWY recipients.

This receptor was identified in an adult in good health. The starting material was peripheral blood, obtained on day 0 of AZD1222 vaccination. The chain couples TRBV2 to TRBJ1-2, with a tentative D gene TRBD1 over 6 matching bases. The CDR3 loop reads CASSWGAANYGYTF. The DNA is as follows: TGTGCCAGCAGTTGGGGGGCAGCTAACTATGGCTACACCTTC.